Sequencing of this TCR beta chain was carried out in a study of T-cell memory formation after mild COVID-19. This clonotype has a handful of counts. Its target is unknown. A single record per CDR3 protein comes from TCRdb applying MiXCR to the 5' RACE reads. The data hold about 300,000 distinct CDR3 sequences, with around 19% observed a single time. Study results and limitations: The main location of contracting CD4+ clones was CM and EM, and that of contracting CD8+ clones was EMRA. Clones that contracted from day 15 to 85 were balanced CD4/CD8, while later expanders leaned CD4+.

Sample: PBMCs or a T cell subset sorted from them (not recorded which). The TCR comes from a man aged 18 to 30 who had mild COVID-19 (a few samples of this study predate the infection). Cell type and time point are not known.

The CDR3 loop is CASSPTPGQGAETQYF. In DNA form, the CDR3 reads TGTGCCAGCAGCCCAACTCCGGGACAGGGCGCGGAGACCCAGTACTTC. The V call is TRBV7-9, the J call TRBJ2-5; TRBD1 matches at 9 bases. J gave up 5 bases and V 5 bases, and 12 bases lay outside the gene matches. Germline-derived CDR1 and CDR2 are SEHNR and FQNEAQ (reference sequence). The CDR3 has 16 amino acids.